This TCR beta chain emerged from a study of blood T cells in healthy people across ages. Study-wide results and limits: The donors' CMV status was not determined, possibly confounding changes in expanded clonotypes. Naive T cell percentage and TCR beta diversity correlated strongly.

A second PCR of about 7 to 12 cycles used a sample-barcoded 5' primer and a J-beta primer mix. Each cDNA molecule received a tag from a template-switch adaptor that had 12 random nucleotides. TCRdb re-derived calls from the 5' RACE reads in MiXCR, one entry per CDR3 protein. The sample holds 700,000 to 800,000 distinct CDR3 sequences; 43% are singletons and the top ten take 20% to 25%. As for this clonotype: Its matching antigen is unknown.

The V end was cut by 7 bases, the J end by 7 bases, with 17 bases between. CDR1 and CDR2 (germline): SGHTA, FQGNSA. This CDR3 region has 13 residues. The chain has TRBV7-2 and TRBJ2-7; D perhaps matches TRBD2 (5 bases). This TCR was recovered from a woman aged 55 to 70 in good health. Sequencing input: blood. CDR3 residues: CASIEQAAGEQYF. CDR3 DNA: TGTGCCAGCATCGAACAAGCCGCGGGTGAGCAGTACTTC.